This paragraph covers one T cell receptor beta chain sequence. Its antigen is not identified. The method was immunoSEQ multiplex PCR; TCRdb's version includes in-frame clones alone and lacks a portion of them. The table has roughly 67,000 clones, over 75% seen once. The sample is drawn from a study of OX40 agonist ivuxolimab in advanced cancers. Study findings and constraints: Averaging showed that CD8+ T cells had more expanded clones than CD4+ did. Low normalized T-cell clonal expansion also characterized some of the nonresponders.

Germline-derived CDR1 and CDR2 are SGHKS and YYEKEE (reference sequence). V shed 0 bases and J shed 2 bases, with 13 bases lying between them. The CDR3 is made up of 16 amino acids. The chain combines TRBV5-5 with TRBJ2-3; no clear D gene. The sequence was collected from an adult with an advanced solid tumor such as melanoma, head and neck, liver or kidney cancer. Material: CD4+ or CD8+ T cells sorted from blood, obtained in a trial of the OX40 agonist ivuxolimab. CDR3 coding DNA: TGTGCCAGCAGCTTGGAAGTATCTCCTCTCACAGATACGCAGTATTTT. Translation gives CASSLEVSPLTDTQYF. Variable domain in full (rest from reference TRBV5-5 and TRBJ2-3): DAGVTQSPTHLIKTRGQQVTLRCSPISGHKSVSWYQQVLGQGPQFIFQYYEKEERGRGNFPDRFSARQFPNYSSELNVNALLLGDSALYLCASSLEVSPLTDTQYFGPGTRLTVL.